This T cell receptor beta chain was profiled in a study of OX40 agonist ivuxolimab in advanced cancers. Study-wide background: Across the patients, intravenous ivuxolimab was delivered every 2 weeks at 0.01 to 10 mg/kg. In three patients, partial responses were observed, one with hepatocellular carcinoma and two with cutaneous melanoma. Points from the study as a whole: Dose levels from 0.1 to 3.0 mg/kg saw CD4+ and CD8+ blood T cells expand clonally by week 6.

With respect to this clone: As yet, its antigen is unknown.

The assay was immunoSEQ multiplex PCR, and TCRdb's table has in-frame clones only and misses some. The table has 50,000 to 65,000 clones, around 92% seen once. The trim removed 4 bases at V and 3 bases at J, leaving 4 bases unmatched. The CDR3 sequence is 14 residues long. Germline V gives CDR1 SGHDT, CDR2 YYEEEE. The chain carries TRBV5-6 and TRBJ2-7; 10 nucleotides line up with TRBD2. Sequencing was performed on CD4+ or CD8+ T cells sorted from blood, taken in a trial of the OX40 agonist ivuxolimab. The sequence was collected from an adult with an advanced solid tumor such as melanoma, head and neck, liver or kidney cancer. Written as DNA, the CDR3 is TGTGCCAGCAGCGGTACTAGCGGGATCTACGAGCAGTACTTC. Translation gives CASSGTSGIYEQYF.